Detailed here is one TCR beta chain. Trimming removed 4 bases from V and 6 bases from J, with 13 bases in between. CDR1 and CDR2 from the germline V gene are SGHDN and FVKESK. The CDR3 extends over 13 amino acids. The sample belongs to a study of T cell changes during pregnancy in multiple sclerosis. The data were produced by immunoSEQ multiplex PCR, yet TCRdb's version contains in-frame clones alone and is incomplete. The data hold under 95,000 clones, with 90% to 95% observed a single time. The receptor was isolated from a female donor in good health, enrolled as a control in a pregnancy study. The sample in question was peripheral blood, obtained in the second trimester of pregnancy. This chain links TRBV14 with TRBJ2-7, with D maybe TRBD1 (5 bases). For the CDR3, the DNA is TGTGCCAGCAGCCCGACAGTTCTCGGCGAGCAGTACTTC. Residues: CASSPTVLGEQYF.